Here is one TCR beta chain with its context. Its antigen is still unknown. The input lacks base qualities; no much larger clone sits a single base away. The data belong to a study of blood T cell repertoires in COVID-19 (dated by TCRdb to the early 2020s). About the full investigation: Samples from collaborators originated in the United States, Italy and Spain and spanned both the acute and convalescent phases of COVID-19. Subjects who had been exposed to COVID-19, were actively infected with it, or had recovered from it provided the deeply sampled blood TCRbeta repertoires that made up the dataset. A de-identified subject ID, COVID-19 status, age in years and sex were almost always included in the sample metadata. The samples were drawn from the first 160 participants of the ongoing ImmuneRACE study and from 1,254 subjects provided by 6 global collaborators. Where available, HLA class I and class II types were taken from metadata supplied by the sample provider and were not determined by assay-based typing. The material from the prospective study consisted of cDNA or gDNA derived from T cells, B-cell-depleted T cells, or PBMCs. A freely available public database, intended as a resource for researchers studying the immune response to SARS-CoV-2, is where the repertoires were released. Results the study describes overall, beyond this receptor: Clinical and demographic metadata were provided uncurated, with the amount varying by source and participant.

The immunoSEQ Assay, a bias-controlled multiplex PCR, was used to amplify TCRbeta CDR3 regions from genomic DNA. In the source study's methods: The number of nucleated cells in each sample was estimated from the amplification of reference gene primers within the assay. Sequence reads were collapsed and filtered to measure the absolute abundance of every unique TCRbeta CDR3 rearrangement. For each sample, productive Simpson clonality was calculated as the square root of Simpson's diversity index over productive rearrangements. Drawn from immuneACCESS, this table holds only the in-frame rearrangements with V and J called that TCRdb kept. Clones are partly lost; checked studies trace under half to an unresolved V gene and leave the rest unexplained. The D gene and trimming were derived from the DNA, and the V and J assignments and clone size from that table. The sample yields under 200,000 clones; roughly 90% were counted once. The ten top clones hold approximately 1.5% of the sample.

The collaborating institutions used their own protocols to collect whole blood in K2EDTA tubes. For TCRbeta analysis, collaborators shipped samples as frozen whole blood, isolated PBMCs, or DNA extracted from either of those sample types. Germline trimming amounts to 6 bases on V and 6 bases on J, with 1 as the count of junction bases outside the gene matches. The CDR3 measures 13 amino acids from cysteine to phenylalanine. Of all the DNA, just the CDR3 is kept, 39 bases in frame from base 1. The germline V gene yields SNHLY for CDR1 and FYNNEI for CDR2. Sequenced sample: peripheral blood. The TCR comes from a man aged 18 to 30 with active or convalescent COVID-19. The chain is assembled from TRBV2 and TRBJ2-3; TRBD2 aligns with 12 central bases. This receptor has the CDR3 CASSGTSGDTQYF. The nucleotides read TGTGCCAGCAGCGGGACTAGCGGGGATACGCAGTATTTT.